Listed below are T cell receptor beta chains from one sample, sequenced in a study of T cell changes during pregnancy in multiple sclerosis. Some clones are missing from TCRdb's copy, which holds only in-frame ones; the method was immunoSEQ multiplex PCR. The data contain 60,000 to 80,000 clones, approximately 91% of them seen just once; the ten biggest clones take up approximately 3.3%. The sequences come from peripheral blood, collected before pregnancy. The receptor source for this set is a female donor with multiple sclerosis, enrolled in a pregnancy study. CDR3s include the opening cysteine and the closing phenylalanine or tryptophan. The order of the fields is clone size, V gene, D gene, J gene, CDR3 protein, CDR3 DNA. A D gene is named only where the DNA matches it firmly. Expanded clones are given a class, and other clones once, few, many or no size at all.

once	TRBV11-2	TRBD1	TRBJ1-2	CASSSGTDRGYTF	TGTGCCAGCAGCTCAGGGACAGATCGTGGCTACACCTTC
.	TRBV9	TRBD1	TRBJ2-3	CASSVGSGQAADTQYF	TGTGCCAGCAGCGTAGGATCGGGACAGGCTGCAGATACGCAGTATTTT
once	TRBV6-1	TRBD1	TRBJ1-2	CASSGQGVRDYGYTF	TGTGCCAGCAGTGGACAGGGGGTCCGGGACTATGGCTACACCTTC
.	TRBV18	TRBD1	TRBJ1-5	CASSPEGQGGNQPQHF	TGTGCCAGCTCCCCTGAAGGACAGGGTGGAAATCAGCCCCAGCATTTT
.	TRBV5-8	.	TRBJ2-3	CASSFPGTDTQYF	TGTGCCAGCAGCTTTCCAGGCACAGATACGCAGTATTTT
.	TRBV19	TRBD1	TRBJ2-2	CATTLQGASGELFF	TGTGCCACCACTTTACAGGGGGCGTCCGGGGAGCTGTTTTTT
.	TRBV6-5	.	TRBJ2-3	CASSYVDSSTDTQYF	TGTGCCAGCAGTTACGTGGACAGTAGCACAGATACGCAGTATTTT
.	TRBV5-1	TRBD2	TRBJ2-5	CASSLGTSGRPPETQYF	TGCGCCAGCAGCCTAGGGACTAGCGGGAGGCCCCCAGAGACCCAGTACTTC
few	TRBV9	.	TRBJ1-2	CASSVGGDLYGYTF	TGTGCCAGCAGCGTAGGCGGAGACCTATATGGCTACACCTTC
.	TRBV4-1	.	TRBJ1-3	CASSQPHASSGNTIYF	TGCGCCAGCAGCCAACCTCACGCGAGCTCTGGAAACACCATATATTTT
.	TRBV14	.	TRBJ1-2	CASSHISGEGGYTF	TGTGCCAGCAGCCACATATCAGGGGAGGGAGGCTACACCTTC
.	TRBV27	.	TRBJ2-4	CASSFWSGAKNIQYF	TGTGCCAGCAGTTTTTGGTCGGGTGCCAAAAACATTCAGTACTTC
.	TRBV7-6	.	TRBJ2-1	CASSLLESKAYNEQFF	TGTGCCAGCAGCTTATTAGAGTCTAAAGCCTACAATGAGCAGTTCTTC
once	TRBV5-8	.	TRBJ2-7	CASSLQGGSYEQYF	TGTGCCAGCAGCTTACAGGGGGGGTCCTACGAGCAGTACTTC
.	TRBV30	.	TRBJ1-5	CAWTGGGTQPQHF	TGTGCCTGGACTGGGGGGGGCACTCAGCCCCAGCATTTT
.	TRBV2	TRBD1	TRBJ1-2	CASKRGLNYGYTF	TGTGCCAGCAAAAGGGGGCTGAACTATGGCTACACCTTC
few	TRBV5-1	TRBD1	TRBJ1-4	CASSLGDREGEKLFF	TGCGCCAGCAGCTTGGGGGACAGGGAAGGGGAAAAACTGTTTTTT
few	TRBV4-1	.	TRBJ1-4	CASSQEGVREKLFF	TGCGCCAGCAGCCAAGAAGGAGTTCGTGAAAAACTGTTTTTT
.	TRBV6-5	.	TRBJ1-2	CASRADRANYGYTF	TGTGCCAGCAGAGCAGACAGAGCTAACTATGGCTACACCTTC
.	TRBV21-1	.	TRBJ2-2	CASGNRDDTGELFF	TGTGCCAGCGGAAACAGGGACGACACCGGGGAGCTGTTTTTT
.	TRBV23-1	.	TRBJ2-7	CASSQGGPSYEQYF	TGCGCCAGCAGTCAGGGGGGGCCCTCCTACGAGCAGTACTTC
.	TRBV28	TRBD1	TRBJ1-2	CASSLLSGQGAYGYTF	TGTGCCAGCAGTTTACTCTCTGGACAGGGCGCCTATGGCTACACCTTC
.	TRBV5-1	.	TRBJ2-3	CASSLTGDTDTQYF	TGCGCCAGCAGCTTGACAGGAGACACAGATACGCAGTATTTT
.	TRBV5-1	TRBD1	TRBJ1-1	CASSLRSGQDNTEAFF	TGCGCCAGCAGTCTTAGGTCGGGACAGGATAACACTGAAGCTTTCTTT
.	TRBV25-1	.	TRBJ1-1	CASSDLGEGTEAFF	TGTGCCAGCAGTGATCTGGGGGAGGGCACTGAAGCTTTCTTT
.	TRBV4-2	.	TRBJ1-6	CASSRILGPIQESPLHF	TGTGCCAGCAGCCGCATCTTGGGGCCAATACAGGAGTCACCCCTCCACTTT
.	TRBV7-3	.	TRBJ1-1	CASSLTTANTEAFF	TGTGCCAGCAGCTTAACGACAGCAAACACTGAAGCTTTCTTT
.	TRBV10-3	.	TRBJ2-3	CAISEGVPTDTQYF	TGTGCCATCAGTGAGGGAGTCCCCACAGATACGCAGTATTTT
few	TRBV2	.	TRBJ1-2	CASSETATNYGYTF	TGTGCCAGCTCGGAGACGGCGACTAACTATGGCTACACCTTC
.	TRBV4-2	TRBD2	TRBJ2-7	CASSQEELAGRQYF	TGTGCCAGCAGCCAAGAGGAGCTAGCGGGAAGGCAGTACTTC
.	TRBV30	.	TRBJ1-1	CAWSTPGLKAFF	TGTGCCTGGAGTACCCCGGGACTCAAAGCTTTCTTT
.	TRBV5-4	TRBD2	TRBJ2-5	CASSFGLAGGGQETQYF	TGTGCCAGCAGCTTCGGGCTAGCGGGAGGAGGACAAGAGACCCAGTACTTC
.	TRBV19	.	TRBJ2-7	CASSVKSAGEQYF	TGTGCCAGTAGTGTGAAGTCAGCGGGCGAGCAGTACTTC
.	TRBV10-3	TRBD1	TRBJ2-3	CAISPGQGLSLTDTQYF	TGTGCCATCAGTCCGGGACAGGGGCTGAGTCTCACAGATACGCAGTATTTT
.	TRBV7-9	.	TRBJ2-7	CASSSPLVGLGGNYEQYF	TGTGCCAGCAGCTCACCACTGGTGGGTTTAGGGGGTAACTACGAGCAGTACTTC
.	TRBV29-1	TRBD2	TRBJ2-5	CSASLAGVLETQYF	TGCAGCGCCAGTTTAGCGGGAGTTCTCGAGACCCAGTACTTC
.	TRBV30	TRBD2	TRBJ2-7	CAWTSGGSSYEQYF	TGTGCCTGGACTAGCGGGGGGTCCTCCTACGAGCAGTACTTC
once	TRBV27	TRBD1	TRBJ1-1	CASSLDREYTEAFF	TGTGCCAGCAGTTTGGACAGGGAGTACACTGAAGCTTTCTTT
.	TRBV9	TRBD2	TRBJ2-2	CASSVYVGGAGELFF	TGTGCCAGCAGCGTATACGTGGGAGGGGCCGGGGAGCTGTTTTTT
.	TRBV30	.	TRBJ1-1	CAWSHLPVNTEAFF	TGTGCCTGGAGCCACCTCCCGGTGAACACTGAAGCTTTCTTT
.	TRBV19	.	TRBJ1-3	CASRRGPTSGNTIYF	TGTGCCAGTAGAAGAGGGCCCACCTCTGGAAACACCATATATTTT
.	TRBV7-3	.	TRBJ1-3	CASSTSSGNTIYF	TGTGCCAGCAGCACTAGCTCTGGAAACACCATATATTTT
.	TRBV6-4	TRBD1	TRBJ1-1	CASSDERQGYTEAFF	TGTGCCAGCAGTGACGAACGACAGGGTTACACTGAAGCTTTCTTT
.	TRBV4-3	.	TRBJ2-3	CASSQRGGDTQYF	TGCGCCAGCAGCCAAAGGGGAGGCGATACGCAGTATTTT
.	TRBV5-1	TRBD2	TRBJ2-5	CASSFPSGGVQETQYF	TGCGCCAGCAGCTTCCCAAGCGGGGGGGTCCAAGAGACCCAGTACTTC
.	TRBV6-5	.	TRBJ2-7	CASSSLGAPISYEQYF	TGTGCCAGCAGTTCGTTGGGAGCTCCGATTTCCTACGAGCAGTACTTC
.	TRBV18	TRBD1	TRBJ1-2	CASSPLRFGQGPFYGYTF	TGTGCCAGCTCACCACTCCGGTTCGGACAGGGACCTTTCTATGGCTACACCTTC
.	TRBV5-1	.	TRBJ1-5	CASSLAGGFANQPQHF	TGCGCCAGCAGCTTGGCCGGAGGGTTTGCCAATCAGCCCCAGCATTTT
.	TRBV6-1	.	TRBJ1-4	CASITGNEKLFF	TGTGCCAGCATTACAGGGAATGAAAAACTGTTTTTT
.	TRBV5-1	TRBD2	TRBJ2-7	CASSLTSGDYEQYF	TGCGCCAGCAGCCTAACTAGCGGCGACTACGAGCAGTACTTC
once	TRBV7-2	TRBD2	TRBJ2-5	CASSYRSGGSETQYF	TGTGCCAGCAGTTATAGGTCGGGGGGATCGGAGACCCAGTACTTC
.	TRBV18	TRBD2	TRBJ2-1	CASSGGYNEQFF	TGTGCCAGCTCCGGGGGGTACAATGAGCAGTTCTTC